The 27 T cell receptor beta chains given below trace back to one sample, sequenced in a study of T cell repertoires in cytomegalovirus infection. In TCRdb, the reads were re-called with MiXCR into one record per CDR3 protein. The sample records over 300,000 distinct CDR3 sequences, more than 8% being singletons. The sequencing sample was made of PBMCs. The source is a human donor in good health (CMV status not recorded). Some clones in this sample may be carry-over from other donors' samples.

This clonotype has ten or more counts. The gene calls are TRBV7-6 and TRBJ1-5; D gene ambiguous. The CDR3 has 18 amino acids. The V end lost 5 bases, the J end lost 0 bases, and 20 bases lay between the germline ends. In germline, CDR1 is SGHVS, CDR2 FNYEAQ. The CDR3 bases are TGTGCCAGCAGCCCCCTCTCCGGGCCGCTTTATAGCAATCAGCCCCAGCATTTT. This gives the protein CASSPLSGPLYSNQPQHF.

This clonotype was detected only a few times. This sequence joins TRBV5-1 and TRBJ1-5; the D is unclear. Per the germline V gene, CDR1 is SGHRS and CDR2 is YFSETQ. The V end lost 4 bases, the J end lost 0 bases, and 11 bases lay between the germline ends. The CDR3 totals 15 residues. CDR3 in amino acids: CASSPLGNSNQPQHF. CDR3 sequence (DNA): TGCGCCAGCAGCCCCTTGGGAAATAGCAATCAGCCCCAGCATTTT.

This clonotype occurred a few times. V usage is TRBV6-1 and J usage is TRBJ1-2, with D possibly being TRBD1 (5 bases). Germline V gene data show CDR1 as MNHNS and CDR2 as SASEGT. The CDR3 consists of 18 residues. The V gene lost 10 bases and the J gene lost 5 bases, with 32 bases spanning the gap. The CDR3 nucleotides read TGTGCCACCAACTCCGGGACGGGCGCTTTGGAGGTTGGGTATGGCTACACCTTC. Protein sequence: CATNSGTGALEVGYGYTF.

This clonotype has a count of ten or more. The gene calls are TRBV12-3 or TRBV12-4 and TRBJ2-1; TRBD2 matches at 11 bases. The CDR3 consists of 15 residues. V gave up 7 bases and J gave up 4 bases; unmatched junction bases: 6. CDR3 amino acids: CASTTGTSGYNEQFF. CDR3 in DNA: TGTGCCAGCACCACCGGGACTAGCGGTTACAATGAGCAGTTCTTC.

This clonotype was seen only a few times. The chain couples TRBV20-1 to TRBJ2-7; perhaps TRBD1 as D (5 bases). Germline CDR1 and CDR2: DFQATT and SNEGSKA (reference sequence). The CDR3 is made up of 15 amino acids. Trimming pared 0 bases from V and 4 bases from J, leaving 16 bases between. The DNA for the CDR3 is TGCAGTGCTAGAGATCCCGCGGCAGGGCCTTACGAGCAGTACTTC. Its protein is CSARDPAAGPYEQYF.

This clonotype appeared many times. The V call is TRBV29-1, the J call TRBJ2-3; 7 bases are a match to TRBD2. The CDR3 is 14 residues long. From germline, CDR1 is SQVTM and CDR2 ANQGSEA. J gave up 4 bases and V 4 bases, and 8 bases lay outside the gene matches. The CDR3 loop reads CSVGSSGMSDTQYF. The CDR3 nucleotides read TGCAGCGTTGGATCGAGCGGGATGTCAGATACGCAGTATTTT.

Remarks on this clonotype: Just one base apart from a much larger clone, this may be a read error. The rearrangement links TRBV11-2 to TRBJ2-7; TRBD1 agrees at 9 bases. CDR1 SGHAT and CDR2 FQNNGV come from the germline V gene. The CDR3 is made up of 15 amino acids. V was clipped by 6 bases and J by 6 bases; unmatched bases: 12. This chain's CDR3 is CASSRTGTGSGEQYF. The CDR3 nucleotides read TGTGCCAGCAGTCGGACCGGGACAGGGTCCGGCGAGCAGTACTTC.

This clonotype was observed a few times. V gene TRBV7-3 combines with J gene TRBJ2-1; the match to TRBD2 covers 11 bases. The CDR3 sequence is 15 residues long. Germline CDR1 reads SGHTA; CDR2 reads FQGTGA. V shed 1 base and J 9 bases; nucleotides not matched to a gene: 5. The CDR3 DNA follows: TGTGCCAGCAGCTTAAAACTAGCGGGAGTGGGTGAGCAGTTCTTC. The encoded protein is CASSLKLAGVGEQFF.

The chain uses TRBV7-3 and TRBJ2-3, with D possibly being TRBD1 or TRBD2 (5 bases each). This CDR3 is 15 amino acids long. The ends were cut back, 4 bases at V and 3 bases at J, with 14 bases in the middle. Germline CDR1 and CDR2: SGHTA and FQGTGA. The CDR3 loop is CASSSIGGRTDTQYF. CDR3 DNA sequence: TGTGCCAGCAGCTCCATTGGGGGAAGGACAGATACGCAGTATTTT.

The gene calls are TRBV7-6 and TRBJ2-3; D gene ambiguous. The V gene lost 5 bases and the J gene lost 2 bases, with 14 bases spanning the gap. This CDR3 has 15 residues. In germline, CDR1 is SGHVS, CDR2 FNYEAQ. The CDR3 loop is CASSPRPYDTDTQYF. DNA of the CDR3: TGTGCCAGCAGCCCCAGACCTTATGACACAGATACGCAGTATTTT.

V usage is TRBV12-3 or TRBV12-4 and J usage is TRBJ2-1; 7 nucleotides match TRBD2. The CDR3 totals 14 residues. The trim removed 5 bases at V and 7 bases at J, leaving 8 bases unmatched. The CDR3 DNA is TGTGCCAGCAGTGGCGGCGGGAGCAGGAATGAGCAGTTCTTC. It codes for CASSGGGSRNEQFF.

This clonotype occurred a few times. The rearrangement joins TRBV12-3 or TRBV12-4 to TRBJ1-2, with 9 positions matching TRBD1. V gave up 2 bases and J gave up 8 bases; unmatched junction bases: 9. The CDR3 has 15 residues. The CDR3 coding sequence is TGTGCCAGCAGTTTATCCGGGACAGGGAGGCGAGGCTACACCTTC. The encoded protein is CASSLSGTGRRGYTF.

This clonotype was observed a few times. The chain joins TRBV7-2 to TRBJ2-5; weak D call: TRBD2 (6 bases). Germline lookup yields CDR1 SGHTA and CDR2 FQGNSA. V lost 5 bases, J lost 1 base, and 14 bases lay in between. This CDR3 spans 15 amino acids. The CDR3 is CASSLLARVQETQYF. The CDR3 coding sequence is TGTGCCAGCAGCCTTCTAGCGAGGGTCCAAGAGACCCAGTACTTC.

This clonotype was counted many times. The chain carries TRBV7-2 and TRBJ1-6; weak D call: TRBD1 (6 bases). Germline V CDR1 and CDR2: SGHTA, FQGNSA. V was trimmed by 3 bases and J by 7 bases, leaving 13 bases between them. The CDR3 is made up of 15 amino acids. The CDR3 here is CASSLPGQPNSPLHF. CDR3 DNA: TGTGCCAGCAGCTTGCCAGGACAGCCAAATTCACCCCTCCACTTT. Full variable domain (missing parts from reference TRBV7-2 and TRBJ1-6): GAGVSQSPSNKVTEKGKDVELRCDPISGHTALYWYRQSLGQGLEFLIYFQGNSAPDKSGLPSDRFSAERTGGSVSTLTIQRTQQEDSAVYLCASSLPGQPNSPLHFGNGTRLTVT.

This clonotype was seen only a few times. The V and J genes are TRBV7-9 and TRBJ1-5; D call uncertain. CDR3 length: 17 amino acids. V was cut by 5 bases and J by 7 bases, with 24 bases left in between. CDR1 and CDR2 (germline): SEHNR, FQNEAQ (reference sequence). DNA for the CDR3: TGTGCCAGCAGCGCCGGTAATCTAAAGGCGATTGGACAGCCCCAGCATTTT. This codes for CASSAGNLKAIGQPQHF. The whole variable domain, filled in from reference TRBV7-9 and TRBJ1-5, reads DTGVSQNPRHKITKRGQNVTFRCDPISEHNRLYWYRQTLGQGPEFLTYFQNEAQLEKSRLLSDRFSAERPKGSFSTLEIQRTEQGDSAMYLCASSAGNLKAIGQPQHFGDGTRLSIL.

The chain couples TRBV7-2 to TRBJ2-1, with D unclear. From germline, CDR1 is SGHTA and CDR2 FQGNSA. The V end lost 0 bases, the J end lost 8 bases, and 8 bases lay between the germline ends. CDR3 length equals 13 residues. The CDR3 loop reads CASSLARRDEQFF. CDR3 coding DNA: TGTGCCAGCAGCTTAGCGAGGCGAGATGAGCAGTTCTTC.

This clonotype was detected ten times or more. The rearrangement uses TRBV7-9 and TRBJ2-3; D uncertain. CDR1 is SEHNR and CDR2 is FQNEAQ in the germline V gene (reference sequence). The CDR3 is made up of 15 amino acids. Trimming pared 5 bases from V and 4 bases from J, leaving 16 bases between. CDR3: CASSPDLFRSDTQYF. The CDR3, as DNA: TGTGCCAGCAGCCCAGACTTATTCAGGTCAGATACGCAGTATTTT.

This clonotype was detected ten times or more. The chain couples TRBV4-3 to TRBJ1-4, with D maybe TRBD1 (5 bases). V was cut by 0 bases and J by 0 bases, with 8 bases left in between. Germline V lookup: CDR1 LGHNA, CDR2 YSLEER. The CDR3 is 16 amino acids. CDR3 in amino acids: CASSQDRAATNEKLFF. The CDR3 nucleotides read TGCGCCAGCAGCCAAGACAGGGCGGCAACTAATGAAAAACTGTTTTTT.

This clonotype was counted many times. The rearrangement uses TRBV2 and TRBJ1-5; 10 bases are shared with TRBD1. CDR3 length equals 14 residues. From germline, CDR1 is SNHLY and CDR2 FYNNEI. Trimming took 6 bases from V and 7 from J; bases not matched to a gene: 6. The CDR3 is CASSGDRGGQPQHF. The CDR3 bases are TGTGCCAGCAGCGGGGACAGGGGAGGCCAGCCCCAGCATTTT.

This clonotype was detected only once. A much larger clone lies one base from this, so it may be a read error. The J gene is TRBJ2-1, the V gene TRBV3-1; 7 bases agree with TRBD2. Unmatched junction bases numbered 4, after V lost 2 bases and J lost 3 bases. The CDR3 runs 15 residues. Germline assignment: CDR1 LGHDT and CDR2 YNNKEL (reference sequence). For the CDR3, the DNA is TGTGCCAGCAGCCAAAAGCGGGGCTGCTACAATGAGCAGTTCTTC. This codes for CASSQKRGCYNEQFF.

This clonotype has a count of ten or more. The rearrangement joins TRBV7-2 to TRBJ1-5; a weak D match, TRBD1 (5 bases). This CDR3 is built from 16 residues. V gave up 1 base and J gave up 6 bases, with 16 bases separating them. Germline CDR1 and CDR2: SGHTA and FQGNSA. The CDR3 DNA sequence: TGTGCCAGCAGCTTAGATAGCAGGGTCGTGGGTCAGCCCCAGCATTTT. Protein product: CASSLDSRVVGQPQHF.

The chain links TRBV18 to TRBJ1-1; D is undetermined. Germline values: CDR1 KGHSH, CDR2 LQKENI. CDR3 length: 16 residues. V lost 2 bases, J lost 5 bases, and 18 bases lay in between. In nucleotides, the CDR3 is TGTGCCAGCTCACCAATAGTATCTGGTACCGGAACTGAAGCTTTCTTT. It is translated as CASSPIVSGTGTEAFF.

This clonotype occurred many times. The chain combines TRBV4-2 with TRBJ2-3; either TRBD1 or TRBD2 may fit D (6 bases each). CDR3 length: 17 amino acids. Germline V lookup: CDR1 LGHNA, CDR2 YNFKEQ. V dropped 4 bases and J dropped 3 bases, with 20 bases sitting between them. This CDR3 reads CASSPYKGGRGTDTQYF. Written as DNA, the CDR3 is TGTGCCAGCAGCCCCTATAAGGGGGGCCGGGGAACAGATACGCAGTATTTT.

This rearrangement joins TRBV27 to TRBJ1-2, with TRBD1 matching over 11 bases. Trimming cost V 7 bases and J 3 bases; bases outside gene matches: 4. CDR1 is MNHEY, CDR2 SMNVEV, per germline (reference sequence). There are 14 residues in the CDR3. In DNA form, the CDR3 reads TGTGCCAGCAAAAGGGACAGGGGGTACTATGGCTACACCTTC. Translating it yields CASKRDRGYYGYTF.

This clonotype came up a few times. V gene TRBV12-3 or TRBV12-4 combines with J gene TRBJ1-1; D is unresolved. The CDR3 runs to 14 residues. The V gene lost 2 bases and the J gene lost 8 bases, with 15 bases spanning the gap. The CDR3 DNA is TGTGCCAGCAGTTTAACTGAGGGAAGAAAAGAAGCTTTCTTT. It encodes CASSLTEGRKEAFF.

This clonotype was detected ten times or more. The V and J genes are TRBV7-2 and TRBJ1-3; possibly TRBD1 for D (6 bases). The germline V and J ends were trimmed by 0 bases and 0 bases, with 12 bases remaining between them. The CDR3 extends over 17 amino acids. Germline V lookup: CDR1 SGHTA, CDR2 FQGNSA. The CDR3 here is CASSLAGQLNSGNTIYF. The CDR3 DNA reads as TGTGCCAGCAGCTTAGCCGGACAGCTAAACTCTGGAAACACCATATATTTT.

This clonotype was seen more than once but under ten times. This chain connects TRBV7-6 to TRBJ1-5; D gene uncertain. V was shortened by 1 base and J by 5 bases, with 9 bases between the two germline ends. CDR3 length equals 14 residues. CDR1 and CDR2 (germline): SGHVS, FNYEAQ. The CDR3: CASSLEGPYQPQHF. The CDR3, as DNA: TGTGCCAGCAGCTTAGAGGGCCCTTATCAGCCCCAGCATTTT.